This T cell receptor beta chain came from a study of control samples from healthy donors and cancer patients. Sequencing was performed with immunoSEQ multiplex PCR; in TCRdb, only in-frame clones are kept and a portion is missing. The sample has 70,000 or so clones, 75% to 90% seen once; the top ten hold 25% to 35%. Trimming took 7 bases from V and 1 from J; bases not matched to a gene: 11. Germline V lookup: CDR1 LGHNT, CDR2 FRNRAP. The CDR3 extends over 16 amino acids. The sequence was collected from a man aged 45-60 years in good health. The rearrangement links TRBV12-5 to TRBJ2-3; 7 bases fit TRBD1. Material: blood. CDR3 coding DNA: TGTGCTAGTGCCCCCTACAGGGGCCCGCGCACAGATACGCAGTATTTT. Translated: CASAPYRGPRTDTQYF.